The rows below give T cell receptor beta chains drawn from one sample of a study of blood T cell repertoires in COVID-19. Clones were read by immunoSEQ multiplex PCR, and TCRdb kept only the in-frame ones, dropping some. The sample holds approximately 89,000 clones; around 92% are singletons and the top ten take about 6.6%. Material for sequencing was peripheral blood. The source of these receptors is a woman aged 55-70 years with active COVID-19. CDR3s include the opening cysteine and the closing phenylalanine or tryptophan. The D gene is left open where the match is weak. Rows may omit the clone size; those that give it use once, few, many or a size class.

V	D	J	size	CDR3	DNA
TRBV9	TRBD1	TRBJ2-1	-	CASSARDSGNNEQFF	TGTGCCAGCAGCGCTAGGGACAGTGGAAACAATGAGCAGTTCTTC
TRBV10-2	TRBD1	TRBJ2-5	-	CASNEQGAEETQYF	TGCGCCAGCAACGAACAGGGGGCGGAAGAGACCCAGTACTTC
TRBV9	TRBD2	TRBJ2-3	-	CASSVVAGVTDTQYF	TGTGCCAGCAGCGTAGTGGCGGGGGTCACAGATACGCAGTATTTT
TRBV5-1	-	TRBJ1-1	-	CASSTNWDKLHTEAFF	TGCGCCAGCAGCACTAACTGGGACAAACTTCACACTGAAGCTTTCTTT
TRBV6-5	-	TRBJ2-2	-	CASSFDTGELFF	TGTGCCAGCAGTTTCGACACCGGGGAGCTGTTTTTT
TRBV11-2	TRBD2	TRBJ2-3	-	CASSALAGGGTDTQYF	TGTGCCAGCAGCGCCTTAGCGGGGGGTGGGACAGATACGCAGTATTTT
TRBV4-3	-	TRBJ1-2	-	CASSQGGVSGGPGGYTF	TGCGCCAGCAGCCAAGGGGGGGTCTCCGGGGGACCTGGTGGCTACACCTTC
TRBV3-1/TRBV3-2	-	TRBJ2-7	-	CASSQGFEQYF	TGTGCCAGCTCCCAGGGATTCGAGCAGTACTTC
TRBV10-3	-	TRBJ2-1	-	CAIRGQGKGQTGEQFF	TGTGCCATCAGGGGGCAGGGAAAGGGTCAGACGGGTGAGCAGTTCTTC
TRBV7-2	-	TRBJ1-1	-	CASSLTGSSTEAFF	TGTGCCAGCAGCTTAACGGGGTCCAGCACTGAAGCTTTCTTT
TRBV14	-	TRBJ2-2	-	CASSQDSSSSGELFF	TGTGCCAGCAGCCAAGATTCTAGCTCGAGCGGGGAGCTGTTTTTT
TRBV4-1	-	TRBJ2-5	-	CASSQLTRERATQYF	TGCGCCAGCAGCCAATTAACCAGGGAACGGGCGACCCAGTACTTC
TRBV7-2	-	TRBJ1-2	-	CASSLEPTGNYGYTF	TGTGCCAGCAGCTTAGAGCCTACAGGGAACTATGGCTACACCTTC
TRBV5-4	-	TRBJ2-5	-	CASSLAQETQYF	TGTGCCAGCAGCTTGGCTCAAGAGACCCAGTACTTC
TRBV5-5	-	TRBJ2-4	-	CASSPPPPGEYF	TGTGCCAGCAGCCCCCCACCACCAGGGGAGTACTTC
TRBV2	TRBD1	TRBJ2-7	-	CASSVQDRVEEQYF	TGTGCCAGCAGTGTACAGGACAGGGTTGAAGAGCAGTACTTC
TRBV9	TRBD1	TRBJ2-7	once	CASSTRTGVYEQYF	TGTGCCAGCAGCACCCGGACAGGGGTCTACGAGCAGTACTTC
TRBV4-3	-	TRBJ1-2	once	CASSQDPMSYGYTF	TGCGCCAGCAGCCAAGATCCCATGAGCTATGGCTACACCTTC
TRBV6-6	TRBD2	TRBJ2-1	-	CASSPLAGGQSYNEQFF	TGTGCCAGCAGTCCACTAGCGGGAGGACAATCGTACAATGAGCAGTTCTTC
TRBV30	TRBD1	TRBJ1-5	-	CAWSGGPDTGGNQPQHF	TGTGCCTGGAGTGGCGGACCCGATACAGGGGGCAATCAGCCCCAGCATTTT
TRBV6-5	-	TRBJ2-1	few	CASSTAGVKFF	TGTGCCAGCAGTACTGCGGGCGTTAAGTTCTTC
TRBV4-1	TRBD2	TRBJ2-7	-	CASSPGAGGIHNEQYF	TGCGCCAGCAGCCCAGGGGCGGGAGGGATACACAACGAGCAGTACTTC
TRBV18	TRBD1	TRBJ1-1	-	CASSPRSPIGTGPTEAFF	TGTGCCAGCTCACCTCGATCCCCAATCGGGACAGGGCCGACTGAAGCTTTCTTT
TRBV5-1	TRBD1	TRBJ2-5	-	CASSYTGTGGETQYF	TGCGCCAGCAGCTACACCGGGACAGGGGGAGAGACCCAGTACTTC
TRBV2	-	TRBJ2-1	-	CASTDLSGRGNEQFF	TGTGCCAGCACCGATTTATCAGGACGGGGGAATGAGCAGTTCTTC
TRBV5-4	TRBD1	TRBJ1-4	-	CASSKTGGGGSNEKLFF	TGTGCCAGCAGCAAGACAGGGGGTGGGGGGTCTAATGAAAAACTGTTTTTT
TRBV7-9	TRBD2	TRBJ2-5	-	CASSLTSGHQETQYF	TGTGCCAGCAGCTTAACTAGCGGGCACCAAGAGACCCAGTACTTC
TRBV14	TRBD2	TRBJ2-5	-	CASSQGPGTSRETQYF	TGTGCCAGCAGCCAAGGTCCCGGGACTAGCAGAGAGACCCAGTACTTC
TRBV13	TRBD1	TRBJ2-1	-	CASSPPGTGTYNEQFF	TGTGCCAGCAGCCCACCCGGGACAGGGACCTACAATGAGCAGTTCTTC
TRBV7-9	TRBD1	TRBJ1-6	-	CASSPPTGANSPLHF	TGTGCCAGCAGCCCGCCGACAGGGGCTAATTCACCCCTCCACTTT
TRBV7-2	-	TRBJ1-4	-	CASSLVVTQTNEKLFF	TGTGCCAGCAGCTTAGTGGTGACACAAACTAATGAAAAACTGTTTTTT
TRBV28	TRBD1	TRBJ1-3	once	CASTSHGGDSRNTIYF	TGTGCCAGCACCAGCCACGGAGGGGACAGCAGAAACACCATATATTTT
TRBV28	-	TRBJ2-7	-	CASSPQGSESSYEQYF	TGTGCCAGCAGTCCCCAAGGCAGCGAAAGCTCCTACGAGCAGTACTTC
TRBV9	-	TRBJ2-7	-	CASSPRQEGGREQYF	TGTGCCAGCAGCCCGAGACAGGAAGGGGGTCGCGAGCAGTACTTC
TRBV2	-	TRBJ2-1	-	CASIHSGDSYNEQFF	TGTGCCAGCATCCACTCAGGGGATTCCTACAATGAGCAGTTCTTC
TRBV9	-	TRBJ2-3	-	CASSGYKDSNTQYF	TGTGCCAGCAGCGGGTATAAAGACTCCAATACGCAGTATTTT
TRBV28	-	TRBJ1-6	-	CASSLRGGYNSPLHF	TGTGCCAGCAGTTTAAGGGGAGGTTATAATTCACCCCTCCACTTT
TRBV7-2	-	TRBJ1-3	-	CASSLTRGNTIYF	TGTGCCAGCAGCTTAACTAGGGGAAACACCATATATTTT
TRBV3-1/TRBV3-2	TRBD2	TRBJ2-7	-	CASSPETSKSEQYF	TGTGCCAGCAGCCCCGAGACTAGCAAATCCGAGCAGTACTTC
TRBV19	TRBD1	TRBJ1-1	-	CASNPSGDRGVDTEAFF	TGTGCCAGTAACCCCTCGGGGGACAGGGGGGTAGACACTGAAGCTTTCTTT
TRBV21-1	-	TRBJ2-1	once	CASRSLGSSYNEQFF	TGTGCCAGCAGATCCCTAGGAAGCTCCTACAATGAGCAGTTCTTC